The 25 T cell receptor beta chains listed next were all sequenced from one sample in a study of cytomegalovirus exposure and HLA in healthy donors. TCRdb's copy holds only in-frame clones and misses some; the assay was immunoSEQ multiplex PCR. The sample contains 70,000 to 80,000 clones, about 94% of which appear only once. Sequencing used PBMCs. These receptor sequences come from a young woman in good health and CMV-seropositive.

V usage is TRBV28 and J usage is TRBJ2-1; 15 positions agree with TRBD2. CDR1 and CDR2 (germline): MDHEN, SYDVKM. This CDR3 spans 15 amino acids. J gave up 8 bases and V 4 bases, and 3 bases lay outside the gene matches. The chain's CDR3 is CASSSGTSGGYEQFF. The CDR3 DNA is TGTGCCAGCAGTTCCGGGACTAGCGGGGGGTATGAGCAGTTCTTC.

The genes are TRBV7-3 and TRBJ2-3; a possible D gene is TRBD2 (6 bases). The V gene lost 5 bases and the J gene lost 4 bases, with 25 bases spanning the gap. The V gene's germline CDR1 is SGHTA and CDR2 FQGTGA. The CDR3 covers 18 residues. CDR3 in DNA: TGTGCCAGCAGCCTGGCGGAGGGAGTAGGAGTAGGGGCAGATACGCAGTATTTT. Amino acids: CASSLAEGVGVGADTQYF.

The chain links TRBV13 to TRBJ1-6; 8 positions match TRBD1. Germline trimming cut 4 bases from V and 5 bases from J; bases unmatched to any gene: 10. Per the germline V gene, CDR1 is PRHDT and CDR2 is FYEKMQ (reference sequence). The CDR3 contains 17 residues. This CDR3 reads CASSSTLRGPDNSPLHF. The CDR3 DNA reads TGTGCCAGCAGCTCTACCCTCAGGGGGCCGGATAATTCACCCCTCCACTTT.

The chain links TRBV6-1 to TRBJ1-1; 7 nucleotides align to TRBD1. V gave up 11 bases and J gave up 1 base; unmatched junction bases: 10. CDR1 is MNHNS, CDR2 SASEGT, per germline. The CDR3 spans 14 residues. Here the CDR3 reads CAVGQTRKNTEAFF. DNA of the CDR3: TGTGCCGTGGGACAGACCCGAAAGAACACTGAAGCTTTCTTT.

This chain joins TRBV6-1 and TRBJ2-7; the D is unclear. The CDR3 runs to 12 residues. Germline V CDR1 and CDR2: MNHNS, SASEGT. Trimming removed 3 bases from V and 2 bases from J, with 5 bases in between. Written as DNA, the CDR3 is TGTGCCAGCAGTGAGATAGCCTACGAGCAGTACTTC. Its translation is CASSEIAYEQYF.

The rearrangement uses TRBV2 and TRBJ2-4; 14 bases fit TRBD2. This CDR3 is built from 24 residues. The V segment lost 4 bases and the J segment 7 bases; nucleotides outside the gene matches: 30. Germline lookup yields CDR1 SNHLY and CDR2 FYNNEI. The CDR3 DNA reads as TGTGCCAGCAGTGTCCTCTCGCAAACGAGGGGAGCCGGACTAGCGGGGGGAATCGGGAACATTCAGTACTTC. Amino acids: CASSVLSQTRGAGLAGGIGNIQYF.

The chain employs TRBV11-2 and TRBJ1-1; D not certain. This CDR3 contains 14 residues. V lost 1 base, J lost 0 bases, and 6 bases lay in between. Germline values: CDR1 SGHAT, CDR2 FQNNGV. In DNA, the CDR3 is TGTGCCAGCAGCTTAGCCGGGATGAACACTGAAGCTTTCTTT. Amino acids: CASSLAGMNTEAFF.

The rearrangement joins TRBV6-6 to TRBJ2-1, with 10 bases matching TRBD1. The V and J ends lost 5 bases and 8 bases, in that order; junction bases with no gene match: 9. The length of the CDR3 is 15 residues. Germline V gene data show CDR1 as MNHNY and CDR2 as SVGAGI (reference sequence). The DNA for the CDR3 is TGTGCCAGCAGTCTCCGACAGGGGGCCAAAGATGAGCAGTTCTTC. Translating gives CASSLRQGAKDEQFF.

The gene calls are TRBV27 and TRBJ2-2; tentative D call: TRBD2 (5 bases). Germline CDR1 MNHEY, CDR2 SMNVEV (reference sequence). This CDR3 comprises 13 residues. Deletions cut 2 bases from V and 7 bases from J, with 8 bases between. The CDR3 nucleotides read TGTGCCAGCAGTTTAATCGGGGTCGGGGAGCTGTTTTTT. Protein sequence: CASSLIGVGELFF.

J is TRBJ2-5 and V is TRBV19; 7 bases align to TRBD2. The V gene's germline CDR1 is LNHDA and CDR2 SQIVND (reference sequence). This CDR3 is 16 amino acids long. V trimming: 7 bases; J trimming: 2 bases; junction bases outside the gene matches: 13. For the CDR3, the DNA is TGTGCCAGTACCACCGCGGCTAGCGGAACTCAAGAGACCCAGTACTTC. It specifies CASTTAASGTQETQYF.

This sequence joins TRBV10-1 and TRBJ1-2, with a tentative D call TRBD1 (6 bases). V was pared by 6 bases and J by 6 bases, with 14 bases between. CDR1 is WNHNN, CDR2 SYGVQD, per germline (reference sequence). This CDR3 comprises 13 residues. The CDR3 is CASRQGGLNGYTF. Written as DNA, the CDR3 is TGCGCCAGCAGACAGGGAGGGTTAAATGGCTACACCTTC.

The V gene is TRBV27, the J gene TRBJ2-7; 8 bases are shared with TRBD2. Germline V gene data show CDR1 as MNHEY and CDR2 as SMNVEV (reference sequence). V shed 2 bases and J 2 bases; nucleotides not matched to a gene: 8. CDR3 length equals 16 residues. The CDR3: CASSLRERGTPYEQYF. For the CDR3, the DNA is TGTGCCAGCAGTTTAAGAGAGCGGGGGACCCCCTACGAGCAGTACTTC.

V usage is TRBV5-6 and J usage is TRBJ1-2; weak D call: TRBD1 (5 bases). Germline values: CDR1 SGHDT, CDR2 YYEEEE. The CDR3 consists of 15 residues. Trimming left V 0 bases short and J 4 bases short, with 13 bases between. The chain's CDR3 is CASSLAAGPIYGYTF. The CDR3 DNA reads as TGTGCCAGCAGCTTGGCCGCAGGGCCTATCTATGGCTACACCTTC.

CDR3 in amino acids: CASSSTTGFSSYNEQFF. Written as DNA, the CDR3 is TGTGCCAGCAGTTCGACTACAGGGTTTAGCTCCTACAATGAGCAGTTCTTC. V usage is TRBV28 and J usage is TRBJ2-1, with D tentatively TRBD1 (6 bases). The CDR3 spans 17 residues. Germline V CDR1 and CDR2: MDHEN, SYDVKM. Trimming took off 4 bases at V and 0 bases at J, with 16 bases between the two ends.

This chain connects TRBV19 to TRBJ2-1, with TRBD2 as a possible D gene (6 bases). Germline V gene sequence: CDR1 LNHDA, CDR2 SQIVND (reference sequence). The CDR3 loop spans 14 amino acids. V lost 5 bases, J lost 7 bases, and 15 bases lay in between. For the CDR3, the DNA is TGTGCCAGTAGTTCCCGAGCTGGGGGGAATGAGCAGTTCTTC. Residues: CASSSRAGGNEQFF.

The rearrangement uses TRBV5-4 and TRBJ2-2; the match to TRBD1 covers 8 bases. Trimming took 5 bases from V and 5 from J; bases not matched to a gene: 8. Germline CDR1 SGHNT, CDR2 YYREEE (reference sequence). There are 15 residues in the CDR3. CDR3: CASSSGQVNTGELFF. DNA for the CDR3: TGTGCCAGCAGTTCGGGACAGGTGAATACCGGGGAGCTGTTTTTT. The variable domain in full, completed from reference TRBV5-4 and TRBJ2-2, reads ETGVTQSPTHLIKTRGQQVTLRCSSQSGHNTVSWYQQALGQGPQFIFQYYREEENGRGNFPPRFSGLQFPNYSSELNVNALELDDSALYLCASSSGQVNTGELFFGEGSRLTVL.

The V and J genes are TRBV7-9 and TRBJ2-7; a weak D match, TRBD1 (7 bases). The germline gives CDR1 SEHNR, CDR2 FQNEAQ (reference sequence). Between the trimmed V and J ends, which lost 4 bases and 3 bases, there was a span of 19 bases. This CDR3 contains 16 residues. CDR3 protein: CASSSPEGQTIYEQYF. The CDR3 nucleotides are TGTGCCAGCAGCTCACCGGAGGGACAGACTATCTACGAGCAGTACTTC.

CDR3 protein: CASSGLINSPLHF. The CDR3 DNA reads as TGTGCCAGCAGCGGACTGATAAATTCACCCCTCCACTTT. J is TRBJ1-6 and V is TRBV6-1; D is ambiguous. CDR1 is MNHNS and CDR2 is SASEGT in the germline V gene. This CDR3 contains 13 residues. V lost 6 bases and J lost 7, with 10 bases in between.

This clone was recorded a few times. The V and J genes are TRBV5-1 and TRBJ2-2; unclear D gene. Germline values: CDR1 SGHRS, CDR2 YFSETQ. The CDR3 is made up of 15 amino acids. Trimming removed 5 bases at V and 6 bases at J, with 17 bases between. In DNA form, the CDR3 reads TGCGCCAGCAGTTCCGTCGTAGCCGGATCCGGGGAGCTGTTTTTT. Its protein product is CASSSVVAGSGELFF.

V and J are TRBV5-1 and TRBJ1-1, with 10 positions matching TRBD1. Germline V gene lookup returns CDR1 SGHRS and CDR2 YFSETQ. The junction had 7 bases not matched to a gene; V was cut back by 4 bases and J by 7 bases. CDR3 length equals 14 residues. The CDR3 nucleotides are TGCGCCAGCAGCCCGGAGGGGACAGGGGTTGAAGCTTTCTTT. As protein: CASSPEGTGVEAFF.

This chain uses TRBV9 with TRBJ2-1, with D uncertain. Trimming stripped 0 bases from V and 1 base from J, with 5 bases between. Germline CDR1 SGDLS, CDR2 YYNGEE. The CDR3 runs to 14 residues. The CDR3 nucleotides read TGTGCCAGCAGCGTAGCTCGGTCCTACAATGAGCAGTTCTTC. Translated, it gives CASSVARSYNEQFF.

This clone was observed a handful of times. The chain joins TRBV4-1 to TRBJ2-2, with 8 bases aligning to TRBD1. The trim removed 0 bases at V and 0 bases at J, leaving 3 bases unmatched. This CDR3 spans 17 amino acids. The germline V gene has CDR1 MGHRA and CDR2 YSYEKL. The CDR3 loop is CASSQEYRGANTGELFF. The DNA of the CDR3 is TGCGCCAGCAGCCAAGAATACAGGGGGGCGAACACCGGGGAGCTGTTTTTT.

The CDR3 sequence is CASSLVSRNQPQHF. DNA of the CDR3: TGTGCCAGCAGTTTGGTGAGTCGCAATCAGCCCCAGCATTTT. This rearrangement joins TRBV28 to TRBJ1-5; D not certain. The germline gives CDR1 MDHEN, CDR2 SYDVKM. Trimming removed 3 bases from V and 2 bases from J, with 8 bases in between. This CDR3 spans 14 amino acids.

CDR3 in DNA: TGTGCCAGCAGCCTGGGGGACTTCAATGGCTACACCTTC. It is translated as CASSLGDFNGYTF. The V gene is TRBV6-6, the J gene TRBJ1-2, with D possibly being TRBD1 (5 bases). The CDR3 consists of 13 residues. With 6 bases removed from V and 6 bases from J, the gap between germline ends came to 14 bases. Germline V CDR1 and CDR2: MNHNY, SVGAGI (reference sequence).

The CDR3 nucleotides read TGTGCCAGCAGTTTGCCAGGGGTAAGCGGCTACACCTTC. Protein: CASSLPGVSGYTF. This chain joins TRBV7-9 and TRBJ1-2, with D tentatively TRBD1 (6 bases). Per germline, CDR1 SEHNR and CDR2 FQNEAQ (reference sequence). V lost 6 bases to trimming and J lost 8 bases, with 16 bases between them. The CDR3 totals 13 residues.